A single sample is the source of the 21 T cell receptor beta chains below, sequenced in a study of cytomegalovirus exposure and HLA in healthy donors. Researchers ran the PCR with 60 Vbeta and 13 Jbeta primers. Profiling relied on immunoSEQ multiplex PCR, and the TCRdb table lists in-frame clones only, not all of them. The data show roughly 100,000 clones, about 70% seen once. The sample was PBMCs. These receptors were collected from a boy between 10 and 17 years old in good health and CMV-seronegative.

CDR3 DNA: TGTGCCAGCAGTCCCCAGCCAGGGGCAAGCAACACTGAAGCTTTCTTT. This sequence encodes CASSPQPGASNTEAFF. The V and J genes are TRBV27 and TRBJ1-1; D possibly corresponds to TRBD1 (6 bases). CDR3 length: 16 amino acids. Trimming pared 5 bases from V and 2 bases from J, leaving 18 bases between. CDR1 is MNHEY, CDR2 SMNVEV, per germline (reference sequence).

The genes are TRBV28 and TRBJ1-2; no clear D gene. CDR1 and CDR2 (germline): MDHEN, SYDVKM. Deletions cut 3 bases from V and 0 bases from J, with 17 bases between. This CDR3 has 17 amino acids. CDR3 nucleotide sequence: TGTGCCAGCAGTTTTGGCGGAACCCCCGACCCTAACTATGGCTACACCTTC. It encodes CASSFGGTPDPNYGYTF.

The chain's CDR3 is CARNGTGGNEQFF. CDR3 bases: TGTGCCAGGAACGGGACAGGGGGGAATGAGCAGTTCTTC. The chain carries TRBV28 and TRBJ2-1, with 11 bases aligning to TRBD1. The CDR3 runs to 13 residues. Germline V gene lookup returns CDR1 MDHEN and CDR2 SYDVKM. J gave up 7 bases and V 9 bases, and 5 bases lay outside the gene matches.

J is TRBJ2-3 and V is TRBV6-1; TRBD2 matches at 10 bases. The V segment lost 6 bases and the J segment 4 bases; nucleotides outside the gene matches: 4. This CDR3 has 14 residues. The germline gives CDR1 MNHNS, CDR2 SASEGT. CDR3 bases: TGTGCCAGCAGGCAGCGGGAGGGCGCAGATACGCAGTATTTT. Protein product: CASRQREGADTQYF.

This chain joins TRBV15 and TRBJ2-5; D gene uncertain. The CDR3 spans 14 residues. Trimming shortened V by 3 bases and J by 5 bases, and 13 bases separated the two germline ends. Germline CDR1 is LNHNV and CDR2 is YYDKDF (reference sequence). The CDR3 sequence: CATSRPGVLETQYF. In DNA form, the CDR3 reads TGTGCCACCAGCAGGCCGGGTGTCCTTGAGACCCAGTACTTC.

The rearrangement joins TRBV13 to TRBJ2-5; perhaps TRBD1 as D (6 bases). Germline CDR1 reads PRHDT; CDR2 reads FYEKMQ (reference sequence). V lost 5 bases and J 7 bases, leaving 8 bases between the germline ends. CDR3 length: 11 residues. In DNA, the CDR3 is TGTGCCAGCAGCGTACAGGGGACCCAGTACTTC. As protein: CASSVQGTQYF. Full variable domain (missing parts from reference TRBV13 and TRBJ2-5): AAGVIQSPRHLIKEKRETATLKCYPIPRHDTVYWYQQGPGQDPQFLISFYEKMQSDKGSIPDRFSAQQFSDYHSELNMSSLELGDSALYFCASSVQGTQYFGPGTRLLVL.

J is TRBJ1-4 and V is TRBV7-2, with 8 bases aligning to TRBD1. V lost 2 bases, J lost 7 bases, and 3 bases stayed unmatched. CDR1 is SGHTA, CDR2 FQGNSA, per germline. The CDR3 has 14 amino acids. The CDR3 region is CASSLYTGGEKLFF. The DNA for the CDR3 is TGTGCCAGCAGCTTATATACAGGGGGTGAAAAACTGTTTTTT.

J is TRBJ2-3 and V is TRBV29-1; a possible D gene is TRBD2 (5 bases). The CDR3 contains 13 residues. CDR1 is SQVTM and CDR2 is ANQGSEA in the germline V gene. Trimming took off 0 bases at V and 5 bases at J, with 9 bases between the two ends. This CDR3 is CSVEDQRGDTQYF. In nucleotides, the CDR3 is TGCAGCGTTGAAGATCAACGGGGAGATACGCAGTATTTT.

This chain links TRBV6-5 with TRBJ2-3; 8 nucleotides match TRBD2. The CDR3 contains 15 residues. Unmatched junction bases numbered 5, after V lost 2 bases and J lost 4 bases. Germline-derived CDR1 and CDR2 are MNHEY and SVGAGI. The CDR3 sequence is CASSYISGVADTQYF. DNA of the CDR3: TGTGCCAGCAGTTACATTAGCGGGGTCGCAGATACGCAGTATTTT.

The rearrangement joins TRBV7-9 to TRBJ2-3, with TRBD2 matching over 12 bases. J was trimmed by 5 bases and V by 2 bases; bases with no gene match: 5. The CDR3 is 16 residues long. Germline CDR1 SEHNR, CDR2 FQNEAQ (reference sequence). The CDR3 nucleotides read TGTGCCAGCAGCTTACTAGCGGGAGGGATCAGAGATACGCAGTATTTT. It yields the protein CASSLLAGGIRDTQYF. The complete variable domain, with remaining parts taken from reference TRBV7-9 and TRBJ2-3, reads DTGVSQNPRHKITKRGQNVTFRCDPISEHNRLYWYRQTLGQGPEFLTYFQNEAQLEKSRLLSDRFSAERPKGSFSTLEIQRTEQGDSAMYLCASSLLAGGIRDTQYFGPGTRLTVL.

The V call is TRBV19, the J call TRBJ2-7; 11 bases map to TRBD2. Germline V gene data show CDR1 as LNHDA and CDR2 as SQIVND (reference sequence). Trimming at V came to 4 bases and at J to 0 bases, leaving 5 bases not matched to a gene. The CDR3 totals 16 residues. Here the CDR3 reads CASSTTSGSNSYEQYF. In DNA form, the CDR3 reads TGTGCCAGTAGTACCACTAGCGGGAGTAACTCCTACGAGCAGTACTTC.

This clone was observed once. The chain's CDR3 is CASSPGERFYNEQFF. DNA for the CDR3: TGCGCCAGCAGCCCAGGGGAGCGGTTCTACAATGAGCAGTTCTTC. This chain connects TRBV5-1 to TRBJ2-1; D possibly corresponds to TRBD1 (6 bases). V was cut by 4 bases and J by 3 bases, with 14 bases left in between. Germline values: CDR1 SGHRS, CDR2 YFSETQ. The CDR3 contains 15 residues.

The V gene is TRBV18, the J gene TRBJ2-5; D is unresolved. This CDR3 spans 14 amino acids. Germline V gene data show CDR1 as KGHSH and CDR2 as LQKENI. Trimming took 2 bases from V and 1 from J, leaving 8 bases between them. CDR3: CASSPGQPQETQYF. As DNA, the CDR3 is TGTGCCAGCTCACCAGGGCAGCCCCAAGAGACCCAGTACTTC.

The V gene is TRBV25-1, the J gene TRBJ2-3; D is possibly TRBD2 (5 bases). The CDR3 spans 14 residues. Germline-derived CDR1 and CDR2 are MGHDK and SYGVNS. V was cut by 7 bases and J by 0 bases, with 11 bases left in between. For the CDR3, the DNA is TGTGCCAGCACTTTTGCGGGTAGCACAGATACGCAGTATTTT. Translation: CASTFAGSTDTQYF.

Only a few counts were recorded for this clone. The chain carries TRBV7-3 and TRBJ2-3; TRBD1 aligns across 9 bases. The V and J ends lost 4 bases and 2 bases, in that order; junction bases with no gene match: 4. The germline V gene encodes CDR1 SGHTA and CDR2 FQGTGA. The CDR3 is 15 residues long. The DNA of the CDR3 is TGTGCCAGCAGCTCGACAGGGGGACCCACAGATACGCAGTATTTT. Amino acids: CASSSTGGPTDTQYF. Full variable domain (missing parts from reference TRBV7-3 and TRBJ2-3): GAGVSQTPSNKVTEKGKYVELRCDPISGHTALYWYRQSLGQGPEFLIYFQGTGAADDSGLPNDRFFAVRPEGSVSTLKIQRTERGDSAVYLCASSSTGGPTDTQYFGPGTRLTVL.

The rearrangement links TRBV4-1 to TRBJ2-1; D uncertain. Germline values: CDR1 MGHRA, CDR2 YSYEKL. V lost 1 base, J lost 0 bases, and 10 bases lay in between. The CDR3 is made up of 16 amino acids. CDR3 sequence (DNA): TGCGCCAGCAGCCAAGTTGACATTCTCTCCTACAATGAGCAGTTCTTC. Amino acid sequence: CASSQVDILSYNEQFF.

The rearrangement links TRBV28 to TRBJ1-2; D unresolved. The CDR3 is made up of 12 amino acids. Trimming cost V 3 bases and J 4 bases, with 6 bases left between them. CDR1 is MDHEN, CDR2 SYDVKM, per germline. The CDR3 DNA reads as TGTGCCAGCAGTTTTGACATCTATGGCTACACCTTC. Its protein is CASSFDIYGYTF.

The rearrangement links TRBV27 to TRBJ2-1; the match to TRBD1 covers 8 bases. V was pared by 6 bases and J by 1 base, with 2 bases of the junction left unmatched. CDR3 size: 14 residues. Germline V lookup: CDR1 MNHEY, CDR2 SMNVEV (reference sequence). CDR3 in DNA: TGTGCCAGCAGCCAGGGGGCGTCCTACAATGAGCAGTTCTTC. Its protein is CASSQGASYNEQFF.

The CDR3 DNA follows: TGTGCCTGGCGGCCAGTGGGCAGGGGCTCCTACGAGCAGTACTTC. This codes for CAWRPVGRGSYEQYF. This chain joins TRBV30 and TRBJ2-7, with D possibly being TRBD1 (6 bases). Per germline, CDR1 GTSNPN and CDR2 SVGIG (reference sequence). V was clipped by 5 bases and J by 0 bases, with 17 bases between them. The CDR3 contains 15 residues.

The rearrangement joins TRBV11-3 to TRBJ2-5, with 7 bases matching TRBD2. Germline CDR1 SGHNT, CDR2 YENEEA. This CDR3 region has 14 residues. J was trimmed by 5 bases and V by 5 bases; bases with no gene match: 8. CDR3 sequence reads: CASSPGGGGETQYF. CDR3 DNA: TGTGCCAGCAGCCCGGGGGGAGGCGGGGAGACCCAGTACTTC.

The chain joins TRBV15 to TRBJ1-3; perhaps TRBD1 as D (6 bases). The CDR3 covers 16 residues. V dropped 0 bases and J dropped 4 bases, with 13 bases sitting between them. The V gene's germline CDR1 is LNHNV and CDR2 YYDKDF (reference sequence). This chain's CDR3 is CATSRDVQGLGNTIYF. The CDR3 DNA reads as TGTGCCACCAGCAGAGATGTACAGGGATTAGGAAACACCATATATTTT.